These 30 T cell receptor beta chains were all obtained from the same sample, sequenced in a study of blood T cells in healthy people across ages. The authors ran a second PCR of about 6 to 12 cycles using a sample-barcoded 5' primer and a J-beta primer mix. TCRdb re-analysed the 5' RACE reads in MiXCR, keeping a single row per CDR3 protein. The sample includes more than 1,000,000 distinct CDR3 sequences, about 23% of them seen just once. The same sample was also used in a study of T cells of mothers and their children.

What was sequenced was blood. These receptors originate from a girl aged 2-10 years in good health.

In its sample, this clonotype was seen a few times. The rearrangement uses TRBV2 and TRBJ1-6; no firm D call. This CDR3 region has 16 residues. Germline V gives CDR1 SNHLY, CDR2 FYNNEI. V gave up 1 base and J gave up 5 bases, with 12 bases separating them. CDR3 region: CASSEGRLLNNSPLHF. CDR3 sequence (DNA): TGTGCCAGCAGTGAAGGAAGACTCCTGAATAATTCACCCCTCCACTTT.

The chain's CDR3 is CASTPRSQETQYF. The CDR3 bases are TGTGCCAGCACCCCGAGGAGCCAAGAGACCCAGTACTTC. The rearrangement links TRBV6-6 to TRBJ2-5; D gene ambiguous. CDR3 length: 13 amino acids. The V end was cut by 7 bases, the J end by 1 base, with 10 bases between. Germline CDR1 MNHNY, CDR2 SVGAGI (reference sequence).

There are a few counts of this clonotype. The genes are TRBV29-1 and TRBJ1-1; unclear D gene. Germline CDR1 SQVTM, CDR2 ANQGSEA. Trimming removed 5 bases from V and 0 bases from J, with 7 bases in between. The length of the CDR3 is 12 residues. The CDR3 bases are TGCAGCGTTCCAGTCCTGAACACTGAAGCTTTCTTT. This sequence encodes CSVPVLNTEAFF.

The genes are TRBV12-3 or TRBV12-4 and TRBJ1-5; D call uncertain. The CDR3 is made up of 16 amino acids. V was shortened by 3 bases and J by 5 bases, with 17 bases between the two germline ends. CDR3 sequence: CASSLDPRGLDQPQHF. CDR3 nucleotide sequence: TGTGCCAGCAGTTTGGATCCGAGAGGGCTGGATCAGCCCCAGCATTTT.

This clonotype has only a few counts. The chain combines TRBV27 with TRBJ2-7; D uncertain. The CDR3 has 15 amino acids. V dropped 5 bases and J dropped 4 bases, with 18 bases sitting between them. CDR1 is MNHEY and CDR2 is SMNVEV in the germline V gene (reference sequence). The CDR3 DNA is TGTGCCAGCAGTCCCCACGGGCGAGGAGCGTACGAGCAGTACTTC. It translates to CASSPHGRGAYEQYF.

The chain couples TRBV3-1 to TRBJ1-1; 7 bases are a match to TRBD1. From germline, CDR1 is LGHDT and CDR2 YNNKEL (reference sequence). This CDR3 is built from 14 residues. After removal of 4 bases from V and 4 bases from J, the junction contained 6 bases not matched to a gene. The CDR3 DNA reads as TGTGCCAGCAGCCGACCGGAGGGGGCCACTGAAGCTTTCTTT. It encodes CASSRPEGATEAFF.

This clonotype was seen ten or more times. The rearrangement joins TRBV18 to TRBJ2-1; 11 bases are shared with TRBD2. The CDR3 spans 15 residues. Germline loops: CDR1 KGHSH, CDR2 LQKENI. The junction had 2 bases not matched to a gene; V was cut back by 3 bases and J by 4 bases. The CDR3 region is CASSPTSGVYNEQFF. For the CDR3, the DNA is TGTGCCAGCTCACCGACTAGCGGGGTGTACAATGAGCAGTTCTTC.

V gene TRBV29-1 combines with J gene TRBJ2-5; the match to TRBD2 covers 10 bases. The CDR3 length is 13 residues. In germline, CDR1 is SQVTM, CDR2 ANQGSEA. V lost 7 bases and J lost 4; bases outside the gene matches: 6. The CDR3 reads CSAVSGRGETQYF. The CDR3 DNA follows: TGCAGCGCCGTAAGCGGGAGGGGAGAGACCCAGTACTTC. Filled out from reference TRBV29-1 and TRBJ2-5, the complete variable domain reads SAVISQKPSRDICQRGTSLTIQCQVDSQVTMMFWYRQQPGQSLTLIATANQGSEATYESGFVIDKFPISRPNLTFSTLTVSNMSPEDSSIYLCSAVSGRGETQYFGPGTRLLVL.

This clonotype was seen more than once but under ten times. CDR3 DNA sequence: TGTGCCAGCAGCTTAAAAAACGGGGAGCTGTTTTTT. Protein: CASSLKNGELFF. The V gene is TRBV7-3, the J gene TRBJ2-2; D remains ambiguous. Germline-derived CDR1 and CDR2 are SGHTA and FQGTGA. Trimming stripped 1 base from V and 7 bases from J, with 4 bases between. The CDR3 is 12 residues long.

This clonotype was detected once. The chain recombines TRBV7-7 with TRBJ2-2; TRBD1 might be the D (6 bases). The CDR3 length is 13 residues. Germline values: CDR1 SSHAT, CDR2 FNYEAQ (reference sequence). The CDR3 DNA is TGTGCTACAGGGCGAGAGAGCACCGGGGAGCTGTTTTTT. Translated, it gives CATGRESTGELFF.

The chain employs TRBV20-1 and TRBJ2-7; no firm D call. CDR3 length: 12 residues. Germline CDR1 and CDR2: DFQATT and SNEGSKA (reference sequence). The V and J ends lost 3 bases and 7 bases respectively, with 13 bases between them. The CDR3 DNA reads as TGCAGTGCTAGTCGTTGGGGTGGGGAGCAGTACTTC. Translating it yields CSASRWGGEQYF.

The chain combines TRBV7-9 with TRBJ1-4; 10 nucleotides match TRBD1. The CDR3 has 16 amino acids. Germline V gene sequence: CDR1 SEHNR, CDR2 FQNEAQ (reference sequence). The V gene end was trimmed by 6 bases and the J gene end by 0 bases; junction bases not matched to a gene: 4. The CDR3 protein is CASRDRGDATNEKLFF. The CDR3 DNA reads TGTGCCAGCAGGGACAGGGGGGATGCAACTAATGAAAAACTGTTTTTT.

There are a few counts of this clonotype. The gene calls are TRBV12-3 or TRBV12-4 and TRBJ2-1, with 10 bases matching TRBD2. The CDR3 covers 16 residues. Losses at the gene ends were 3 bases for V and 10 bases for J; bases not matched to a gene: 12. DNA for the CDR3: TGTGCCAGCAGTTTCCCCCTCGCTAGCGGGAGAGAAGAGCAGTTCTTC. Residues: CASSFPLASGREEQFF.

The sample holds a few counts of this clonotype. For the CDR3, the DNA is TGTGCCACCAGCAAAGAGTCCTACAATGAGCAGTTCTTC. This gives the protein CATSKESYNEQFF. The V and J genes are TRBV15 and TRBJ2-1; D is unresolved. CDR3 length: 13 residues. The germline V and J ends were trimmed by 4 bases and 1 base, with 5 bases remaining between them. The germline CDR1 and CDR2 sequences are LNHNV and YYDKDF (reference sequence).

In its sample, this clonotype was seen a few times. This CDR3 reads CASSPGWSNYNQPQHF. DNA of the CDR3: TGTGCCAGCAGCCCAGGGTGGTCGAACTACAATCAGCCCCAGCATTTT. This chain uses TRBV7-2 with TRBJ1-5, with D maybe TRBD1 (5 bases). Trimming cost V 5 bases and J 3 bases, with 17 bases left between them. The CDR3 runs 16 residues. Germline V lookup: CDR1 SGHTA, CDR2 FQGNSA.

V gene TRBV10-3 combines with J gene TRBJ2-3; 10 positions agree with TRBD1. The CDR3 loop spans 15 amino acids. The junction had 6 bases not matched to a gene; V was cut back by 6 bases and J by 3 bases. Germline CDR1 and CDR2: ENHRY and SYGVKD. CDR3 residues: CAIRHDRGRTDTQYF. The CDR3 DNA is TGTGCCATCAGACACGACAGGGGGCGAACAGATACGCAGTATTTT.

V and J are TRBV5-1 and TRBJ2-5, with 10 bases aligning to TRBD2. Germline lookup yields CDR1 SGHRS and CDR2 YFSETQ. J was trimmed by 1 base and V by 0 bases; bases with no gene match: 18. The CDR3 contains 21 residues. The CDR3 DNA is TGCGCCAGCAGCTTGGGGATGAGAGCGGGAGGGCCATCGGGATTCCAAGAGACCCAGTACTTC. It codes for CASSLGMRAGGPSGFQETQYF.

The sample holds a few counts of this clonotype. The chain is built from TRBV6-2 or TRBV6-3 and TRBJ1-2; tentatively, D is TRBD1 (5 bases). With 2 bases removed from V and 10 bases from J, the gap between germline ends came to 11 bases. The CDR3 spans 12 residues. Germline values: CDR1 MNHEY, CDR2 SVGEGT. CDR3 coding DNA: TGTGCCAGCAGTTACAGGGGAATTGACTACACCTTC. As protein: CASSYRGIDYTF.

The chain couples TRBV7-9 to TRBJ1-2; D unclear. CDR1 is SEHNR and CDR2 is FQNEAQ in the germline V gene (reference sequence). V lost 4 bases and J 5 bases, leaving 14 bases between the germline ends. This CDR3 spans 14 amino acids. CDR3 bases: TGTGCCAGCAGCTCCTCACTCCAAGGATATGGCTACACCTTC. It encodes CASSSSLQGYGYTF.

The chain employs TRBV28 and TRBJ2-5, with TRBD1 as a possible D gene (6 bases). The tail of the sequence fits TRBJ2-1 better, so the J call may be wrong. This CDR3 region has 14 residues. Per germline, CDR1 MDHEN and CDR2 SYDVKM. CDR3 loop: CASTDSSISNEQFF. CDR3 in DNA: TGTGCCAGCACGGACAGCAGTATCAGTAACGAGCAGTTCTTC.

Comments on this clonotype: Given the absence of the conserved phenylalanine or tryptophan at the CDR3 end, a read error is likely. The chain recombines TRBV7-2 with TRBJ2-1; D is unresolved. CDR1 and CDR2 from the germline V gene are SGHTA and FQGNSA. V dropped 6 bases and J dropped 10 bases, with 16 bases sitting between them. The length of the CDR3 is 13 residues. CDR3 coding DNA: TGTGCCAGCAGTCCTACCCTATATGGGGAGCAGTTCCTC. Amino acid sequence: CASSPTLYGEQFL.

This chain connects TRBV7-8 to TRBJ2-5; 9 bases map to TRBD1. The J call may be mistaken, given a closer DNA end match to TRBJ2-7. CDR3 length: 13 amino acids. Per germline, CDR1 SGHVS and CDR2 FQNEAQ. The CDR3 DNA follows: TGTGCCAGCCGAAGGACAGGGGTCGGCGAGCAGTACTTC. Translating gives CASRRTGVGEQYF.

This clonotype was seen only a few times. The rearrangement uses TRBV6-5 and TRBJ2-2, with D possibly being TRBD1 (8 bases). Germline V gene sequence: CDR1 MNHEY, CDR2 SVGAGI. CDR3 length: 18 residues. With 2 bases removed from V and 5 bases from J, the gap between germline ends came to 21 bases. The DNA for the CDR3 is TGTGCCAGCAGTTACGGGTCATATACAGGGGGGGGAACCGGGGAGCTGTTTTTT. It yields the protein CASSYGSYTGGGTGELFF.

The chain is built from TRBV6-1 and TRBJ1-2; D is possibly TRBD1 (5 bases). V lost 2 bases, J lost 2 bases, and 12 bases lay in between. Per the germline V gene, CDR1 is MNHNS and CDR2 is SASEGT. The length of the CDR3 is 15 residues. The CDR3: CASSEWAGLNYGYTF. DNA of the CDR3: TGTGCCAGCAGTGAATGGGCGGGACTCAACTATGGCTACACCTTC.

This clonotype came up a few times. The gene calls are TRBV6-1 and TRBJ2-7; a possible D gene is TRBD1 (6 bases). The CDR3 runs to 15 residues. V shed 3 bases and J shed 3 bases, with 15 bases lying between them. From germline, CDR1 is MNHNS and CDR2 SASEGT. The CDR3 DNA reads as TGTGCCAGCAGTGATGAGGAGACAGGTCTCTACGAGCAGTACTTC. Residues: CASSDEETGLYEQYF.

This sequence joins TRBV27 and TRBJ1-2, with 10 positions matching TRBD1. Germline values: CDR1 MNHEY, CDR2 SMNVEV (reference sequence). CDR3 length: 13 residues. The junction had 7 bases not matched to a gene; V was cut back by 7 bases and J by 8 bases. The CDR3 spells CASTKTGGAGYTF. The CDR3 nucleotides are TGTGCCAGCACCAAGACAGGGGGCGCCGGCTACACCTTC.

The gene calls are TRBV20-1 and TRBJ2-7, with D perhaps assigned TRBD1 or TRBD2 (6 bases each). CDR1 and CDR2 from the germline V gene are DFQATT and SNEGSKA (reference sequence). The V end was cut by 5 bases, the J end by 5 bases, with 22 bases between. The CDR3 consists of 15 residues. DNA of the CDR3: TGCAGTGCTCAAACCCGGCCGGGGGCGTATAACGAGCAGTACTTC. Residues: CSAQTRPGAYNEQYF.

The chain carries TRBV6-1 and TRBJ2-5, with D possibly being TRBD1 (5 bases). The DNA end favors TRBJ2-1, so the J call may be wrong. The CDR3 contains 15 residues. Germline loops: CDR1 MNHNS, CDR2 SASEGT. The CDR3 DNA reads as TGTGCCAGCAGTGAAGAACGACGAGACAGCGATGAGCAGTTCTTC. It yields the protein CASSEERRDSDEQFF.

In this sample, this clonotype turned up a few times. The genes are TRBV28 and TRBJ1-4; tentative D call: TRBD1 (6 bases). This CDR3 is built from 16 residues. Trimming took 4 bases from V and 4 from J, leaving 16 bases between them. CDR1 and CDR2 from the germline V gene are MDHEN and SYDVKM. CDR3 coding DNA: TGTGCCAGCAGTTCACATACAGGGCTATTTAATGAAAAACTGTTTTTT. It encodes CASSSHTGLFNEKLFF.

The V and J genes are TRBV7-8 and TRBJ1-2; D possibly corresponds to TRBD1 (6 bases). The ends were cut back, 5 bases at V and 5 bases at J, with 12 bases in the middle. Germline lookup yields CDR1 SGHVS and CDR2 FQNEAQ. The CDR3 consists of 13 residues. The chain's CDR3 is CASSTTGQYGYTF. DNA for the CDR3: TGTGCCAGCAGCACGACCGGACAGTATGGCTACACCTTC. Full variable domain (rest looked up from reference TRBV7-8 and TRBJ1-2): GAGVSQSPRYKVAKRGQDVALRCDPISGHVSLFWYQQALGQGPEFLTYFQNEAQLDKSGLPSDRFFAERPEGSVSTLKIQRTQQEDSAVYLCASSTTGQYGYTFGSGTRLTVV.